These 8 T cell receptor beta chains came from one sample sequenced in a study of regulatory T cells in long-lasting Graves disease. Described time point: persistent/refractory GD, antithyroid drugs over 5 years with positive TRAb. The authors made the TCR library using RNA they extracted from PBMCs. Construction of TCR beta libraries relied on iRepertoire HTBI primers and on Arm-PCR targeting CDR3 regions. One entry per CDR3 protein, called by TCRdb with MiXCR from the multiplex PCR reads. Of around 510,000 distinct CDR3 sequences in the sample, around 21% were seen once. This specimen was peripheral blood mononuclear cells (PBMCs), taken when the disease was refractory, from a patient treated with antithyroid drugs. These receptor sequences come from a female donor with Graves disease.

At least ten counts were recorded for this clonotype. This chain uses TRBV20-1 with TRBJ1-1; D gene uncertain. V lost 3 bases to trimming and J lost 1 base, with 9 bases between them. CDR3 length: 13 amino acids. The germline CDR1 and CDR2 sequences are DFQATT and SNEGSKA (reference sequence). CDR3 DNA: TGCAGTGCTAGTAGGGCGCGGAACACTGAAGCTTTCTTT. Its translation: CSASRARNTEAFF.

At least ten counts were recorded for this clonotype. The chain links TRBV24-1 to TRBJ2-7; tentative D call: TRBD1 (6 bases). Germline V CDR1 and CDR2: KGHDR, SFDVKD. This CDR3 has 15 amino acids. Trimming pared 3 bases from V and 2 bases from J, leaving 13 bases between. CDR3 in amino acids: CATSDHAGDPYEQYF. The CDR3 DNA is TGTGCCACCAGTGATCATGCAGGGGATCCCTACGAGCAGTACTTC.

This clonotype has ten or more counts. The chain links TRBV11-2 to TRBJ1-1, with 7 positions matching TRBD1. Looked up from germline, CDR1 is SGHAT and CDR2 is FQNNGV. V was clipped by 1 base and J by 4 bases; unmatched bases: 6. The CDR3 contains 15 residues. The CDR3 DNA reads as TGTGCCAGCAGCTTAGGGTTCAGGGGGAGCACTGAAGCTTTCTTT. This codes for CASSLGFRGSTEAFF.

This chain uses TRBV5-1 with TRBJ2-7, with 7 bases identical to TRBD1. Germline values: CDR1 SGHRS, CDR2 YFSETQ. Unmatched junction bases numbered 8, after V lost 5 bases and J lost 0 bases. The length of the CDR3 is 15 residues. In DNA form, the CDR3 reads TGCGCCAGCAGTCCACCGGGACAGACCTCCTACGAGCAGTACTTC. Translation: CASSPPGQTSYEQYF.

This clonotype was detected ten times or more. The rearrangement uses TRBV15 and TRBJ1-1; possibly TRBD1 for D (5 bases). The CDR3 consists of 14 residues. CDR1 LNHNV and CDR2 YYDKDF come from the germline V gene (reference sequence). Trimming took 9 bases from V and 2 from J, leaving 16 bases between them. This CDR3 reads CATSIGTLNTEAFF. The CDR3 DNA follows: TGTGCCACATCCATAGGGACCCTCAACACTGAAGCTTTCTTT.

Notes on this clonotype: A much larger clone lies a single base off, so this may be a read error. The rearrangement links TRBV29-1 to TRBJ2-7; tentatively, D is TRBD2 (6 bases). Trimming shortened V by 3 bases and J by 1 base, and 10 bases separated the two germline ends. This CDR3 contains 13 residues. Germline CDR1 reads SQVTM; CDR2 reads ANQGSEA. The CDR3 DNA is TGCAGCGTTGAGTGGGAGGAATCCTACGAGCAGTACTTC. Amino acids: CSVEWEESYEQYF.

The chain recombines TRBV12-3 or TRBV12-4 with TRBJ2-1; D is perhaps TRBD2 (5 bases). The CDR3 is 14 residues long. The V gene lost 3 bases and the J gene lost 7 bases, with 13 bases spanning the gap. In DNA form, the CDR3 reads TGTGCCAGCAGTTTCCAGTCGGGATGGAATGAGCAGTTCTTC. Protein sequence: CASSFQSGWNEQFF.

Only a few counts were recorded for this clonotype. The chain has TRBV6-1 and TRBJ2-7; TRBD2 is a possible D gene (7 bases). V gave up 6 bases and J gave up 1 base, with 25 bases separating them. This CDR3 is built from 18 residues. Germline CDR1 and CDR2: MNHNS and SASEGT. Here the CDR3 reads CASSNRGAGIPGSYEQYF. The CDR3 nucleotides read TGTGCCAGCAGCAACCGGGGGGCAGGGATACCGGGGTCCTACGAGCAGTACTTC.